The clone carrying this T cell receptor beta chain occurred once. Trimming left V 4 bases short and J 4 bases short, with 17 bases between. Germline V gene lookup returns CDR1 PRHDT and CDR2 FYEKMQ (reference sequence). The CDR3 is 15 residues long. A quantity of roughly 0.5 to 1 ug RNA underwent reverse transcription using random hexamers. Each CDR3 protein is one row after TCRdb ran MiXCR on the immunoSEQ multiplex PCR reads. The data hold approximately 120,000 distinct CDR3 sequences, with around 97% observed a single time. The sample belongs to a study of CD8 T cells in Susac syndrome. What was sequenced was CD4+ T cells from PBMCs. V and J are TRBV13 and TRBJ2-7; D unclear. The receptor's source is a human donor in good health. DNA for the CDR3: TGTGCCAGCAGCTCGGACCTAGGAAGGTCTTACGAGCAGTACTTC. Its protein is CASSSDLGRSYEQYF.